Detailed here is one T cell receptor beta chain. Second-dose intervals near 4 or 12 weeks were combined. V lost 7 bases to trimming and J lost 4 bases, with 19 bases between them. This CDR3 is built from 15 residues. Germline V gene data show CDR1 as MDHEN and CDR2 as SYDVKM. The data are from a study of T cell responses to AZD1222 COVID-19 vaccine. Here immunoSEQ multiplex PCR was the method, and the copy in TCRdb shows in-frame clones only, minus some. In the table there are some 81,000 clones, just over 85% of which are singletons. Sequencing used peripheral blood, obtained 28 days after the second AZD1222 dose. The chain employs TRBV28 and TRBJ1-2; TRBD1 might be the D (5 bases). The TCR was taken from an adult who received the AZD1222 COVID-19 vaccine. In DNA, the CDR3 is TGTGCCAGCAAAGGGACGGATACCCTTGGCTATGGCTACACCTTC. As protein: CASKGTDTLGYGYTF.